What follows are 8 T cell receptor beta chains derived from one specimen sequenced in a study of blood T cell repertoires in COVID-19. Profiling relied on immunoSEQ multiplex PCR, and the TCRdb table lists in-frame clones only, not all of them. The sample lists approximately 210,000 clones, roughly four fifths occurring once. The specimen was PBMCs or T cells enriched from blood (not recorded which). The receptors originated from a woman between 55 and 75 years old who had recovered from COVID-19.

The rearrangement joins TRBV7-2 to TRBJ2-6, with 9 bases identical to TRBD1. J lost 4 bases, V lost 6 bases, and 10 bases had no gene match. In germline, CDR1 is SGHTA, CDR2 FQGNSA. The CDR3 spans 17 residues. As DNA, the CDR3 is TGTGCCAGCAGGACACAGGGGGCTGGCTCCGGGGCCAACGTCCTGACTTTC. Residues: CASRTQGAGSGANVLTF.

The rearrangement uses TRBV3-1 (or the pseudogene TRBV3-2) and TRBJ1-1, with TRBD1 matching over 9 bases. J was trimmed by 4 bases and V by 8 bases; bases with no gene match: 11. The CDR3 contains 15 residues. CDR1 is LGHDT and CDR2 is YNNKEL in the germline V gene (reference sequence). CDR3 in DNA: TGTGCCAGCCCAAAAACAGGGGGCTATGGCACTGAAGCTTTCTTT. Translated, it gives CASPKTGGYGTEAFF.

This clone has just one count. The chain is built from TRBV5-1 and TRBJ1-1, with TRBD1 matching over 7 bases. Trimming took 3 bases from V and 1 from J; bases not matched to a gene: 3. CDR1 and CDR2 from the germline V gene are SGHRS and YFSETQ. CDR3 size: 14 residues. The CDR3, as DNA: TGCGCCAGCAGCTCCGGGACAGCGAACACTGAAGCTTTCTTT. As protein: CASSSGTANTEAFF.

This chain links TRBV6-5 with TRBJ2-7, with D possibly matching TRBD2 (5 bases). Germline V lookup: CDR1 MNHEY, CDR2 SVGAGI. The V gene lost 5 bases and the J gene lost 0 bases, with 11 bases spanning the gap. The CDR3 runs to 14 residues. CDR3 sequence reads: CASSPGFSSYEQYF. CDR3 bases: TGTGCCAGCAGTCCGGGGTTCAGCTCCTACGAGCAGTACTTC.

The V and J genes are TRBV27 and TRBJ1-1; D remains ambiguous. The germline CDR1 and CDR2 sequences are MNHEY and SMNVEV (reference sequence). This CDR3 spans 15 amino acids. Trimming pared 7 bases from V and 1 base from J, leaving 16 bases between. This CDR3 reads CASNSRERPNTEAFF. CDR3 DNA sequence: TGTGCCAGCAATTCTCGAGAACGCCCGAACACTGAAGCTTTCTTT.

The chain links TRBV6-5 to TRBJ2-7, with 12 nucleotides matching TRBD2. There are 15 residues in the CDR3. CDR1 is MNHEY, CDR2 SVGAGI, per germline. The trim removed 6 bases at V and 0 bases at J, leaving 3 bases unmatched. Here the CDR3 reads CASRMTSGSSYEQYF. CDR3 nucleotides: TGTGCCAGCAGGATGACTAGCGGGAGCTCCTACGAGCAGTACTTC.

The chain links TRBV4-2 to TRBJ2-7; the match to TRBD2 covers 12 bases. Germline-derived CDR1 and CDR2 are LGHNA and YNFKEQ. The junction had 8 bases not matched to a gene; V was cut back by 3 bases and J by 2 bases. This CDR3 spans 17 amino acids. The CDR3 sequence: CASSHPNLAGGAYEQYF. Written as DNA, the CDR3 is TGTGCCAGCAGCCATCCCAATCTAGCGGGAGGGGCCTACGAGCAGTACTTC.

CDR3 sequence reads: CASSRGTDYGYTF. In DNA form, the CDR3 reads TGCGCCAGCAGCCGCGGGACAGATTATGGCTACACCTTC. The chain couples TRBV5-1 to TRBJ1-2; 7 bases map to TRBD1. The CDR3 is 13 amino acids. Per the germline V gene, CDR1 is SGHRS and CDR2 is YFSETQ. The V and J ends lost 4 bases and 5 bases, in that order; junction bases with no gene match: 5. Full variable domain (missing parts from reference TRBV5-1 and TRBJ1-2): KAGVTQTPRYLIKTRGQQVTLSCSPISGHRSVSWYQQTPGQGLQFLFEYFSETQRNKGNFPGRFSGRQFSNSRSEMNVSTLELGDSALYLCASSRGTDYGYTFGSGTRLTVV.